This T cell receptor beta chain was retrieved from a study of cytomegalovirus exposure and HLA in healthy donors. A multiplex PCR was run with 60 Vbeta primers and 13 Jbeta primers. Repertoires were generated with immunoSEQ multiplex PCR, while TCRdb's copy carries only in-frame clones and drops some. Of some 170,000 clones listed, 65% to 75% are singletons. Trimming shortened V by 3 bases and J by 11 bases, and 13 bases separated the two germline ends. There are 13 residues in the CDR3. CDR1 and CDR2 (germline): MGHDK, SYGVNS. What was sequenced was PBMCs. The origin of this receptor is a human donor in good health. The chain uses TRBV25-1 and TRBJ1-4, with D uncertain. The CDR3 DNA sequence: TGTGCCAGCAGTGATTATGAGGGAGGCAAACTGTTTTTT. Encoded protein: CASSDYEGGKLFF.